The source of this TCR beta chain is a study of memory CD4+ T cells and cytomegalovirus serostatus. General observations from the study: Each of 65 to 75 CMV-associated TCRbeta sequences occurred in one to five individuals.

The CDR3 has 15 residues. The V segment lost 7 bases and the J segment 4 bases; nucleotides outside the gene matches: 10. Germline values: CDR1 SNHLY, CDR2 FYNNEI. With regard to this clone: The antigen is undetermined.

Here immunoSEQ multiplex PCR was the method, and the copy in TCRdb shows in-frame clones only, minus some. Of roughly 60,000 clones in the sample, about 81% were seen once. Single viable CD3+CD4+CD8-CD45RO+ cells were sorted as the memory CD4+ T cells. Serum IgG to CMV pp150, pp28, p38 and p52 defined serostatus. Sequenced input: memory CD4+ T cells from blood. This clonotype was obtained from an adult in good health and CMV-seronegative. The rearrangement uses TRBV2 and TRBJ1-1; 9 nucleotides match TRBD1. CDR3 loop: CASTTGGLSGTEAFF. In DNA, the CDR3 is TGTGCCAGCACAACAGGGGGCCTGAGTGGCACTGAAGCTTTCTTT.